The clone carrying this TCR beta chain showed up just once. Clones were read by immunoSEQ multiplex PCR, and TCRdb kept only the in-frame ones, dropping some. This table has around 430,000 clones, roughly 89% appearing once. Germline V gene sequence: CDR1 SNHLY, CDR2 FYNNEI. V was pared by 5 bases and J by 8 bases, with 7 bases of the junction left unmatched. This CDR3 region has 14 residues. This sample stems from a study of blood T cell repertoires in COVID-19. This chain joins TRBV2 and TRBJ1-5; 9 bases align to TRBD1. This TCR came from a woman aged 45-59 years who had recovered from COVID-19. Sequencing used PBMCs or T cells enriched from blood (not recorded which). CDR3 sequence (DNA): TGTGCCAGCAGTCCCGGGACAGGGACAAAGCCCCAGCATTTT. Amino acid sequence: CASSPGTGTKPQHF.